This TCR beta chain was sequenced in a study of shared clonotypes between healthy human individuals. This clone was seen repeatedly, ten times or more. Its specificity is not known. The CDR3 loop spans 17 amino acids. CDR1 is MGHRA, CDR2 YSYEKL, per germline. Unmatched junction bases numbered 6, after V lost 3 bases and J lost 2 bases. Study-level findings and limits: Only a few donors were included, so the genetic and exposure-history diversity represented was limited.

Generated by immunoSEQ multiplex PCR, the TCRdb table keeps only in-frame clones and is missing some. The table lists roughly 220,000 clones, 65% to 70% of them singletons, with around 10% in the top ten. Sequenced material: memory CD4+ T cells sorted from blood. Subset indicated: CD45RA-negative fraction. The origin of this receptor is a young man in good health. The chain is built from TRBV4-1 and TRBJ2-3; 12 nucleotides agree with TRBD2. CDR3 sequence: CASSQSGLAGNTDTQYF. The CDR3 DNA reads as TGCGCCAGCAGCCAGTCCGGACTAGCGGGGAACACAGATACGCAGTATTTT.